The clone carrying this T cell receptor (beta chain) was seen ten or more times. Its specificity is not known. No patient had received any treatment before thyroid surgery. Per the authors' pipeline: A papillary thyroid cancer distant-metastasis classifier was built from CDR3 differences across clinicopathological groups. TCRdb re-clonotyped the PCR reads through MiXCR. It is TCRdb's table, rather than the study itself, that gives the V and J calls and clone size. This sample yields roughly 50,000 clones, of which approximately 20% are seen a single time; about 3.8% belongs to the top ten. The source of the sample is a study of metastatic and nonmetastatic thyroid tumors. The overall study: Malignant and benign thyroid patients had repertoires compared in peripheral blood and tumor or nodule tissue. General observations from the study: TCR beta diversity was reportedly significantly higher in malignant thyroid tumors than benign nodules, in blood and tumor.

Trimming cost V 5 bases and J 8 bases, with 16 bases left between them. The CDR3 covers 15 residues. The germline gives CDR1 MRHNA, CDR2 SNTAGT. The chain uses TRBV6-4 and TRBJ1-6, with TRBD1 as a possible D gene (5 bases). Sample: blood. The clonotype originates from a male donor with papillary thyroid cancer or a benign thyroid nodule (not recorded which). Some clones in this sample may be carry-over from other donors' samples. CDR3: CASSLYGTPDSPLHF. The CDR3 DNA sequence: TGTGCCAGCAGTCTATACGGGACGCCAGATTCACCCCTCCACTTT.